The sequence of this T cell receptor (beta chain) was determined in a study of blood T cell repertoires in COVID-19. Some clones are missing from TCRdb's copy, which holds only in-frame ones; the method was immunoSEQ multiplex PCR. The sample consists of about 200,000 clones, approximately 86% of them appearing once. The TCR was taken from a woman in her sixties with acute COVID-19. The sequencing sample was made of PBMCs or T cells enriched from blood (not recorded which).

The CDR3 sequence: CASSHETTPWRNEQFF. CDR3 nucleotides: TGTGCCAGCAGCCATGAGACTACGCCCTGGCGCAATGAGCAGTTCTTC. The rearrangement links TRBV14 to TRBJ2-1, with D possibly being TRBD2 (5 bases). Trimming removed 3 bases from V and 6 bases from J, with 18 bases in between. The CDR3 length is 16 residues. Germline CDR1 reads SGHDN; CDR2 reads FVKESK.